These 8 T cell receptor beta chains share one sample of origin, sequenced in a study of blood T cell repertoires in COVID-19. The data were produced by immunoSEQ multiplex PCR, yet TCRdb's version contains in-frame clones alone and is incomplete. Here the sample spans 55,000 to 70,000 clones, roughly 92% being singletons. Material for sequencing was peripheral blood. These receptors were obtained from a human donor in a cohort sampled during active COVID-19.

The V and J genes are TRBV6-5 and TRBJ1-2; 9 bases match TRBD1. V lost 0 bases, J lost 7 bases, and 9 bases stayed unmatched. There are 16 residues in the CDR3. CDR1 is MNHEY, CDR2 SVGAGI, per germline. The CDR3 DNA sequence: TGTGCCAGCAGTTACTCATCACAGGGGGCGTTCTTTGGCTACACCTTC. Its protein is CASSYSSQGAFFGYTF.

A single count supports this clone. J is TRBJ1-2 and V is TRBV28; weak D call: TRBD1 (6 bases). The V gene lost 5 bases and the J gene lost 8 bases, with 9 bases spanning the gap. Germline CDR1 reads MDHEN; CDR2 reads SYDVKM. The CDR3 is 11 residues long. CDR3 loop: CASSRGGGYTF. CDR3 nucleotides: TGTGCCAGCAGTAGGGGGGGAGGCTACACCTTC.

The genes are TRBV11-2 and TRBJ2-7; 7 bases match TRBD1. Germline assignment: CDR1 SGHAT and CDR2 FQNNGV. The junction had 14 bases not matched to a gene; V was cut back by 6 bases and J by 3 bases. The CDR3 contains 16 residues. For the CDR3, the DNA is TGTGCCAGCAGGCGCACACAGGGGTCACGCCACTACGAGCAGTACTTC. This encodes CASRRTQGSRHYEQYF.

The chain is built from TRBV20-1 and TRBJ1-1; unclear D gene. The germline gives CDR1 DFQATT, CDR2 SNEGSKA (reference sequence). The CDR3 sequence is 11 residues long. V was clipped by 5 bases and J by 6 bases, with 10 bases between them. This chain's CDR3 is CSALREAEAFF. The CDR3 nucleotides are TGCAGTGCTTTAAGGGAGGCTGAAGCTTTCTTT.

Comment on this clone: This specimen includes other DNA sequences encoding the same CDR3. V is TRBV6-1 and J is TRBJ2-1, with D perhaps matching TRBD2 (5 bases). With 2 bases removed from V and 7 bases from J, the gap between germline ends came to 6 bases. The germline V gene encodes CDR1 MNHNS and CDR2 SASEGT. The CDR3 sequence is 12 residues long. CDR3: CASSERGNEQFF. CDR3 DNA sequence: TGTGCCAGCAGTGAAAGAGGGAATGAGCAGTTCTTC.

V is TRBV7-3 and J is TRBJ1-1; D remains unclear. The CDR3 is 13 amino acids. The V end lost 3 bases, the J end lost 1 base, and 6 bases lay between the germline ends. Germline V gene lookup returns CDR1 SGHTA and CDR2 FQGTGA. CDR3 in amino acids: CASSFGENTEAFF. The CDR3 bases are TGTGCCAGCAGCTTCGGGGAGAACACTGAAGCTTTCTTT.

The chain is built from TRBV5-1 and TRBJ1-2; tentative D call: TRBD1 (6 bases). The ends were cut back, 2 bases at V and 6 bases at J, with 11 bases in the middle. The germline V gene has CDR1 SGHRS and CDR2 YFSETQ. The CDR3 is 13 amino acids. The DNA of the CDR3 is TGCGCCAGCAGCTTTGACAGGACTCATGGCTACACCTTC. It is translated as CASSFDRTHGYTF.

The V call is TRBV5-1, the J call TRBJ2-1; 14 nucleotides line up with TRBD2. This CDR3 has 16 residues. Germline loops: CDR1 SGHRS, CDR2 YFSETQ. The trim removed 0 bases at V and 10 bases at J, leaving 6 bases unmatched. The CDR3 region has the DNA TGCGCCAGCAGCTTGGCCGGGACTAGCGGGGGTAAAGAGCAGTTCTTC. It translates to CASSLAGTSGGKEQFF.